Following are 17 T cell receptor beta chains from one sample sequenced in a study of early T cells in non-severe SARS-CoV-2 infection. From the 5' RACE reads, TCRdb called clonotypes with MiXCR, one entry per CDR3 protein. The sample records around 59,000 distinct CDR3 sequences, 8.9% being singletons. Material: whole blood. The receptors here all came from an adult who was a healthcare worker with PCR-confirmed SARS-CoV-2 infection or an uninfected control (not recorded which).

This clonotype came up many times. The chain has TRBV25-1 and TRBJ1-4, with D possibly being TRBD1 (6 bases). Trimming shortened V by 3 bases and J by 2 bases, and 10 bases separated the two germline ends. The V gene's germline CDR1 is MGHDK and CDR2 SYGVNS. This CDR3 spans 15 amino acids. In DNA, the CDR3 is TGTGCCAGCAGTGACGGGGGCTTTACTAATGAAAAACTGTTTTTT. This sequence encodes CASSDGGFTNEKLFF.

There are a few counts of this clonotype. The chain couples TRBV12-3 or TRBV12-4 to TRBJ2-7, with D possibly TRBD2 on 5 matching bases. The CDR3 totals 13 residues. The ends were cut back, 6 bases at V and 2 bases at J, with 11 bases in the middle. CDR3 sequence: CASSGVSAYEQYF. In nucleotides, the CDR3 is TGTGCCAGCAGCGGGGTCAGCGCCTACGAGCAGTACTTC.

This clonotype has at least ten counts. V is TRBV9 and J is TRBJ2-7; 7 bases agree with TRBD1. CDR3 length: 14 residues. Germline CDR1 reads SGDLS; CDR2 reads YYNGEE. V lost 3 bases, J lost 4 bases, and 7 bases stayed unmatched. Here the CDR3 DNA reads TGTGCCAGCAGCGAACGGGACAGAACGTACGAGCAGTACTTC. Protein: CASSERDRTYEQYF.

This clonotype was observed at least ten times. This chain joins TRBV24-1 and TRBJ2-1; D not certain. This CDR3 contains 16 residues. Germline CDR1 and CDR2: KGHDR and SFDVKD. V lost 3 bases and J lost 2, with 13 bases in between. The CDR3 spells CATSDGPPRPYNEQFF. As DNA, the CDR3 is TGTGCCACCAGTGATGGCCCCCCTAGGCCCTACAATGAGCAGTTCTTC.

The table lists this clonotype with many counts. The rearrangement joins TRBV11-2 to TRBJ2-3; TRBD1 matches at 8 bases. Losses at the gene ends were 3 bases for V and 5 bases for J; bases not matched to a gene: 7. Germline CDR1 SGHAT, CDR2 FQNNGV. The CDR3 runs to 15 residues. The CDR3 sequence is CASSFRTGMGDTQYF. The CDR3 DNA reads as TGTGCCAGCAGCTTCAGGACAGGGATGGGAGATACGCAGTATTTT.

Many counts were recorded for this clonotype. The chain uses TRBV7-3 and TRBJ2-1, with D possibly matching TRBD2 (6 bases). Germline CDR1 is SGHTA and CDR2 is FQGTGA. Trimming took off 5 bases at V and 3 bases at J, with 20 bases between the two ends. This CDR3 region has 17 residues. The CDR3 loop reads CASSTEDGGPHYNEQFF. The DNA for the CDR3 is TGTGCCAGCAGCACTGAGGACGGGGGACCCCACTACAATGAGCAGTTCTTC.

This clonotype was detected a few times. The chain uses TRBV15 and TRBJ2-3, with 10 bases matching TRBD2. The trim removed 8 bases at V and 3 bases at J, leaving 5 bases unmatched. The CDR3 covers 14 residues. Germline V gives CDR1 LNHNV, CDR2 YYDKDF (reference sequence). CDR3 residues: CATAGLAATDTQYF. DNA for the CDR3: TGTGCCACCGCCGGACTAGCGGCTACAGATACGCAGTATTTT.

In this sample, this clonotype turned up many times. The genes are TRBV10-3 and TRBJ2-5; 13 bases fit TRBD2. V lost 2 bases, J lost 4 bases, and 4 bases stayed unmatched. Per germline, CDR1 ENHRY and CDR2 SYGVKD. This CDR3 is built from 16 residues. This CDR3 is CAISEGLAGAPETQYF. CDR3 DNA sequence: TGTGCCATCAGTGAGGGACTAGCGGGAGCCCCAGAGACCCAGTACTTC.

This clonotype was recorded many times. This sequence joins TRBV10-3 and TRBJ2-7; the match to TRBD1 covers 7 bases. Germline trimming cut 4 bases from V and 6 bases from J; bases unmatched to any gene: 9. CDR3 length: 14 amino acids. In germline, CDR1 is ENHRY, CDR2 SYGVKD. The CDR3 coding sequence is TGTGCCATCAGTGCCGGACAGGCATCTGGCGAGCAGTACTTC. Protein product: CAISAGQASGEQYF.

A few counts support this clonotype. The rearrangement joins TRBV28 to TRBJ2-2; D is uncertain. The ends were cut back, 3 bases at V and 1 base at J, with 3 bases in the middle. Germline CDR1 is MDHEN and CDR2 is SYDVKM. The CDR3 extends over 13 amino acids. The CDR3 spells CASSFKNTGELFF. Written as DNA, the CDR3 is TGTGCCAGCAGTTTTAAGAACACCGGGGAGCTGTTTTTT.

In its sample, this clonotype was seen many times. The chain joins TRBV7-2 to TRBJ1-2; 7 bases fit TRBD1. This CDR3 has 17 residues. Trimming took 3 bases from V and 1 from J; bases not matched to a gene: 11. Per germline, CDR1 SGHTA and CDR2 FQGNSA. The CDR3 is CASSFSGGSSFNYGYTF. CDR3 DNA: TGTGCCAGCAGCTTTTCAGGGGGATCATCGTTTAACTATGGCTACACCTTC.

As to this clonotype: Just one base apart from a much larger clone, this may be a read error. The chain uses TRBV12-3 or TRBV12-4 and TRBJ2-3, with D unclear. The CDR3 loop spans 12 amino acids. Trimming cost V 6 bases and J 4 bases, with 8 bases left between them. CDR3 nucleotide sequence: TGTGCCAGCAGGCTGTCGGCAGATACGCAGTATTTT. Its protein product is CASRLSADTQYF.

This chain connects TRBV29-1 to TRBJ2-3, with D possibly matching TRBD1 (7 bases). The CDR3 spans 14 residues. Trimming shortened V by 6 bases and J by 1 base, and 14 bases separated the two germline ends. Germline V CDR1 and CDR2: SQVTM, ANQGSEA. The CDR3 is CSVVRGVGTDTQYF. The CDR3 DNA sequence: TGCAGCGTCGTCAGGGGGGTGGGCACAGATACGCAGTATTTT.

This clonotype was seen at least ten times. The rearrangement joins TRBV25-1 to TRBJ2-7, with D unresolved. Germline CDR1 and CDR2: MGHDK and SYGVNS. The V gene lost 5 bases and the J gene lost 0 bases, with 5 bases spanning the gap. The CDR3 length is 12 residues. The DNA of the CDR3 is TGTGCCAGCAGTATTAGCTCCTACGAGCAGTACTTC. This codes for CASSISSYEQYF.

Many counts were recorded for this clonotype. This chain connects TRBV3-1 to TRBJ2-1; 7 nucleotides agree with TRBD2. CDR3 length: 15 residues. The V and J ends lost 1 base and 6 bases, in that order; junction bases with no gene match: 6. Germline V gives CDR1 LGHDT, CDR2 YNNKEL (reference sequence). The CDR3 DNA is TGTGCCAGCAGCCAAGGTAATAGCGGGCCCAATGAGCAGTTCTTC. Translation gives CASSQGNSGPNEQFF.

The table lists this clonotype with a few counts. This chain joins TRBV10-3 and TRBJ2-5, with a possible D match to TRBD2 (5 bases). Germline V gives CDR1 ENHRY, CDR2 SYGVKD. The CDR3 loop spans 13 amino acids. Trimming removed 3 bases at V and 1 base at J, with 6 bases between. CDR3 sequence (DNA): TGTGCCATCAGTGATCGGGGCCAAGAGACCCAGTACTTC. Residues: CAISDRGQETQYF.

This clonotype has ten or more counts. The rearrangement links TRBV4-3 to TRBJ2-7; D unresolved. Germline CDR1 is LGHNA and CDR2 is YSLEER. The CDR3 extends over 13 amino acids. V lost 2 bases and J 6 bases, leaving 11 bases between the germline ends. The CDR3 sequence: CASSQSAGREQYF. CDR3 nucleotide sequence: TGCGCCAGCAGCCAAAGTGCCGGTCGCGAGCAGTACTTC.